This passage covers 13 T cell receptor beta chains from one sample sequenced in a study of T-cell reconstitution after alpha-beta-depleted transplantation in children. Unique molecular identifiers featured in how the TCRbeta library was prepared. In TCRdb, the PCR reads were re-called with MiXCR into one record per CDR3 protein. The table lists a few hundred thousand distinct CDR3 sequences, more than 10% of them singletons. The sample consisted of PBMCs, taken from the stem cell graft. The receptor set was obtained from a human donor who donated a stem cell graft to a child with Fanconi anemia.

This clonotype was counted at least ten times. The chain uses TRBV5-1 and TRBJ1-1, with D hard to call. Germline V gives CDR1 SGHRS, CDR2 YFSETQ. V was shortened by 1 base and J by 1 base, with 11 bases between the two germline ends. CDR3 length: 15 residues. CDR3 sequence reads: CASSLNPGGNTEAFF. DNA of the CDR3: TGCGCCAGCAGCTTGAATCCCGGTGGGAACACTGAAGCTTTCTTT.

The chain carries TRBV6-1 and TRBJ1-1; no firm D call. Trimming pared 6 bases from V and 1 base from J, leaving 18 bases between. The CDR3 spans 16 residues. Germline V gene data show CDR1 as MNHNS and CDR2 as SASEGT. For the CDR3, the DNA is TGTGCCAGCAGCCCACCCGACGGTGACCCGAACACTGAAGCTTTCTTT. It encodes CASSPPDGDPNTEAFF.

Ten or more counts support this clonotype. The V and J genes are TRBV27 and TRBJ2-6, with D possibly TRBD1 on 5 matching bases. CDR1 is MNHEY, CDR2 SMNVEV, per germline (reference sequence). The length of the CDR3 is 18 residues. V gave up 2 bases and J gave up 0 bases, with 14 bases separating them. CDR3 sequence (DNA): TGTGCCAGCAGTTTAAGGGGCGTCCCACTCTCTGGGGCCAACGTCCTGACTTTC. This sequence encodes CASSLRGVPLSGANVLTF.

This clonotype turned up a few times. The V call is TRBV20-1, the J call TRBJ2-1; the D gene is possibly TRBD2 (6 bases). V was shortened by 3 bases and J by 0 bases, with 15 bases between the two germline ends. This CDR3 contains 16 residues. Germline values: CDR1 DFQATT, CDR2 SNEGSKA (reference sequence). Written as DNA, the CDR3 is TGCAGTGCTAGGGGGAGCGGGTCGAGCTCCTACAATGAGCAGTTCTTC. As protein: CSARGSGSSSYNEQFF.

This clonotype has at least ten counts. V is TRBV29-1 and J is TRBJ1-1; D is unresolved. With 5 bases removed from V and 1 base from J, the gap between germline ends came to 8 bases. Germline V CDR1 and CDR2: SQVTM, ANQGSEA. This CDR3 spans 12 amino acids. CDR3 DNA: TGCAGCGTTAGGAAACCGAACACTGAAGCTTTCTTT. Translation gives CSVRKPNTEAFF.

CDR3 loop: CASSNRNTEAFF. DNA of the CDR3: TGTGCCAGCTCGAATCGGAACACTGAAGCTTTCTTT. The rearrangement uses TRBV3-1 and TRBJ1-1; D not certain. The V end lost 8 bases, the J end lost 1 base, and 8 bases lay between the germline ends. The CDR3 sequence is 12 residues long. CDR1 is LGHDT, CDR2 YNNKEL, per germline (reference sequence).

This clonotype was detected many times. This chain connects TRBV4-3 to TRBJ1-2; the D is unclear. Trimming removed 1 base from V and 8 bases from J, with 20 bases in between. The length of the CDR3 is 16 residues. CDR1 LGHNA and CDR2 YSLEER come from the germline V gene. In DNA form, the CDR3 reads TGCGCCAGCAGCCAAGGATTCGGCGCCGGTCCCTGGGGCTACACCTTC. Its translation is CASSQGFGAGPWGYTF.

In its sample, this clonotype was seen a few times. V usage is TRBV20-1 and J usage is TRBJ1-6; D is possibly TRBD1 (5 bases). The germline CDR1 and CDR2 sequences are DFQATT and SNEGSKA (reference sequence). Trimming took 0 bases from V and 9 from J, leaving 18 bases between them. The CDR3 extends over 16 amino acids. The CDR3 region is CSARDRQRGDFSPLHF. For the CDR3, the DNA is TGCAGTGCTAGAGATAGGCAACGAGGGGATTTTTCACCCCTCCACTTT.

This clonotype appeared many times. The chain recombines TRBV7-9 with TRBJ2-7; 7 nucleotides line up with TRBD1. Germline V gene sequence: CDR1 SEHNR, CDR2 FQNEAQ (reference sequence). This CDR3 is built from 13 residues. Germline trimming cut 5 bases from V and 6 bases from J; bases unmatched to any gene: 7. CDR3 DNA: TGTGCCAGCAGCCTTTCCGACAGGGCCGAGCAGTACTTC. Translated, it gives CASSLSDRAEQYF.

The chain employs TRBV5-6 and TRBJ2-5; 10 nucleotides line up with TRBD2. The trim removed 8 bases at V and 0 bases at J, leaving 16 bases unmatched. The CDR3 is 18 residues long. Germline CDR1 and CDR2: SGHDT and YYEEEE. As DNA, the CDR3 is TGTGCCAGGGCCCAGGGTTTGAGAACTAGCGGGGACCAAGAGACCCAGTACTTC. This gives the protein CARAQGLRTSGDQETQYF.

V usage is TRBV19 and J usage is TRBJ1-5; D possibly corresponds to TRBD1 (5 bases). Germline V gene lookup returns CDR1 LNHDA and CDR2 SQIVND (reference sequence). V lost 3 bases, J lost 7 bases, and 10 bases lay in between. The CDR3 runs to 13 residues. This CDR3 reads CASSMGVGQPQHF. The CDR3 coding sequence is TGTGCCAGTAGTATGGGGGTAGGGCAGCCCCAGCATTTT.

V gene TRBV5-1 combines with J gene TRBJ1-1; the D gene is possibly TRBD1 (6 bases). Trimming removed 1 base at V and 7 bases at J, with 17 bases between. The CDR3 is 15 residues long. Germline V CDR1 and CDR2: SGHRS, YFSETQ. CDR3 DNA sequence: TGCGCCAGCAGCTTGAGAGGGGGGCAGGCGGTTGAAGCTTTCTTT. Protein product: CASSLRGGQAVEAFF.

V and J are TRBV7-9 and TRBJ1-1; TRBD1 is a possible D gene (5 bases). The germline V gene encodes CDR1 SEHNR and CDR2 FQNEAQ (reference sequence). Trimming left V 5 bases short and J 2 bases short, with 12 bases between. This CDR3 spans 14 amino acids. CDR3 sequence: CASSPVTDNTEAFF. The DNA for the CDR3 is TGTGCCAGCAGCCCAGTGACAGACAACACTGAAGCTTTCTTT.